Below, 29 T cell receptor beta chains from the same sample are listed, as sequenced in a study of identical twins. MiXCR, applied by TCRdb to the 5' RACE reads, yields one record per CDR3 protein. The data show 650,000 to 800,000 distinct CDR3 sequences, 8.6% seen once. This same sample was also part of a study on yellow fever vaccine responses in identical twins.

The sequencing input was PBMCs. All receptors come from a woman aged 18-29 years in good health.

This clonotype was recorded many times. The chain has TRBV6-6 and TRBJ2-7; 7 nucleotides match TRBD1. This CDR3 comprises 13 residues. With V trimmed by 6 bases and J by 6 bases, 8 bases remained unmatched. Germline CDR1 MNHNY, CDR2 SVGAGI (reference sequence). The CDR3 loop is CASSFTGAGEQYF. The CDR3 DNA follows: TGTGCCAGCAGCTTCACAGGGGCGGGCGAGCAGTACTTC.

In its sample, this clonotype was seen many times. The chain is built from TRBV12-3 or TRBV12-4 and TRBJ2-7, with D tentatively TRBD2 (5 bases). V was pared by 5 bases and J by 8 bases, with 16 bases between. CDR3 size: 13 residues. The CDR3 loop is CASSLIPGVQQYF. DNA of the CDR3: TGTGCCAGCAGTCTTATTCCCGGGGTACAGCAGTACTTC.

This clonotype showed up many times. The J gene is TRBJ2-3, the V gene TRBV7-9, with D tentatively TRBD2 (6 bases). From germline, CDR1 is SEHNR and CDR2 FQNEAQ (reference sequence). This CDR3 has 16 amino acids. Trimming stripped 5 bases from V and 2 bases from J, with 17 bases between. The chain's CDR3 is CASSHLAEDPTDTQYF. The CDR3 coding sequence is TGTGCCAGCAGCCATTTAGCGGAGGACCCCACAGATACGCAGTATTTT.

This clonotype was recorded many times. The chain recombines TRBV7-2 with TRBJ2-2; D is undetermined. V was cut by 5 bases and J by 2 bases, with 12 bases left in between. This CDR3 is 15 amino acids long. Germline CDR1 is SGHTA and CDR2 is FQGNSA. CDR3 residues: CASSLRVANTGELFF. CDR3 in DNA: TGTGCCAGCAGCCTCCGGGTTGCAAACACCGGGGAGCTGTTTTTT.

The chain links TRBV7-4 to TRBJ2-3, with 13 bases aligning to TRBD2. The CDR3 has 18 amino acids. V trimming: 2 bases; J trimming: 0 bases; junction bases outside the gene matches: 5. Per germline, CDR1 SGHVT and CDR2 SQSDAQ. The CDR3 DNA sequence: TGTGCCAGCAGCTTAAGCCCGGGACTAGCGGGAAGCACAGATACGCAGTATTTT. Translating gives CASSLSPGLAGSTDTQYF. Looking up the rest from reference TRBV7-4 and TRBJ2-3 gives the full variable domain: GAGVSQSPRYKVAKRGRDVALRCDSISGHVTLYWYRQTLGQGSEVLTYSQSDAQRDKSGRPSGRFSAERPERSVSTLKIQRTEQGDSAVYLCASSLSPGLAGSTDTQYFGPGTRLTVL.

This chain uses TRBV11-2 with TRBJ2-7; TRBD1 aligns across 7 bases. Germline CDR1 is SGHAT and CDR2 is FQNNGV. The CDR3 is 13 residues long. J gave up 7 bases and V 5 bases, and 8 bases lay outside the gene matches. The CDR3, as DNA: TGTGCCAGCAGCCCACAGGGGATGGGTGAGCAGTACTTC. Protein: CASSPQGMGEQYF.

The chain carries TRBV6-2 or TRBV6-3 and TRBJ2-3; 7 nucleotides line up with TRBD2. The CDR3 totals 13 residues. Germline trimming cut 6 bases from V and 5 bases from J; bases unmatched to any gene: 5. Germline CDR1 and CDR2: MNHEY and SVGEGT. CDR3 DNA: TGTGCCAGCAGCAGCCGGGGGGTAGATACGCAGTATTTT. Translation gives CASSSRGVDTQYF.

V usage is TRBV5-1 and J usage is TRBJ2-2; D is unclear. V lost 2 bases and J lost 6, with 8 bases in between. The germline CDR1 and CDR2 sequences are SGHRS and YFSETQ. This CDR3 region has 13 residues. The CDR3 DNA reads TGCGCCAGCAGCTTAGCTACTGCCGGGGAGCTGTTTTTT. Translation gives CASSLATAGELFF.

The chain carries TRBV11-2 and TRBJ2-5; unclear D gene. CDR1 SGHAT and CDR2 FQNNGV come from the germline V gene. V was shortened by 0 bases and J by 1 base, with 9 bases between the two germline ends. The CDR3 extends over 15 amino acids. CDR3 bases: TGTGCCAGCAGCTTAGAGTCTACCAGCCAAGAGACCCAGTACTTC. Translating it yields CASSLESTSQETQYF. The full variable domain, with the rest looked up from reference TRBV11-2 and TRBJ2-5, is EAGVAQSPRYKIIEKRQSVAFWCNPISGHATLYWYQQILGQGPKLLIQFQNNGVVDDSQLPKDRFSAERLKGVDSTLKIQPAKLEDSAVYLCASSLESTSQETQYFGPGTRLLVL.

This chain links TRBV6-5 with TRBJ2-5, with 8 nucleotides matching TRBD1. This CDR3 is 16 amino acids long. The V and J ends lost 1 base and 3 bases, in that order; junction bases with no gene match: 7. CDR1 is MNHEY and CDR2 is SVGAGI in the germline V gene. The CDR3 DNA is TGTGCCAGCAGTTACTACTCTGACAGGGGCGAAGAGACCCAGTACTTC. This gives the protein CASSYYSDRGEETQYF.

This clonotype was counted a few times. For the CDR3, the DNA is TGTGCCAGCGTAGGTGGAGAAGCTCGCTCCTACGAGCAGTACTTC. Translation gives CASVGGEARSYEQYF. V gene TRBV28 combines with J gene TRBJ2-7, with D unclear. V was cut by 8 bases and J by 0 bases, with 17 bases left in between. The germline gives CDR1 MDHEN, CDR2 SYDVKM. The CDR3 has 15 amino acids.

This clonotype was counted a few times. This chain links TRBV6-1 with TRBJ2-7, with 7 nucleotides matching TRBD1. After removal of 3 bases from V and 3 bases from J, the junction contained 2 bases not matched to a gene. Looked up from germline, CDR1 is MNHNS and CDR2 is SASEGT. The CDR3 has 13 amino acids. CDR3 nucleotide sequence: TGTGCCAGCAGTGAGGACAGGTTCTACGAGCAGTACTTC. As protein: CASSEDRFYEQYF.

This clonotype was detected a few times. The chain has TRBV29-1 and TRBJ2-1; D may be TRBD1 (6 bases). Germline loops: CDR1 SQVTM, CDR2 ANQGSEA. The CDR3 totals 13 residues. Trimming left V 2 bases short and J 9 bases short, with 14 bases between. This chain's CDR3 is CSVEYKGDGEQFF. As DNA, the CDR3 is TGCAGCGTTGAATATAAGGGGGATGGTGAGCAGTTCTTC.

This clonotype turned up a few times. The CDR3 region is CASSWDSSYNSPLHF. CDR3 nucleotides: TGTGCCAGCAGTTGGGATAGCTCCTATAATTCACCCCTCCACTTT. The chain links TRBV27 to TRBJ1-6; D not resolved. Germline loops: CDR1 MNHEY, CDR2 SMNVEV (reference sequence). The CDR3 has 15 residues. Trimming cost V 4 bases and J 0 bases, with 7 bases left between them.

Many counts were recorded for this clonotype. CDR3 residues: CASSYRQGANTEAFF. The CDR3 nucleotides are TGTGCCAGCAGTTACAGGCAGGGGGCTAACACTGAAGCTTTCTTT. The rearrangement links TRBV6-5 to TRBJ1-1; TRBD1 agrees at 8 bases. The CDR3 is 15 residues long. CDR1 and CDR2 from the germline V gene are MNHEY and SVGAGI. Trimming removed 2 bases from V and 2 bases from J; junction bases left unmatched: 4.

This chain connects TRBV7-2 to TRBJ2-7; D call uncertain. Trimming removed 2 bases from V and 3 bases from J, with 14 bases in between. The CDR3 is made up of 15 amino acids. Per germline, CDR1 SGHTA and CDR2 FQGNSA. This CDR3 is CASSLIKNGLYEQYF. CDR3 nucleotide sequence: TGTGCCAGCAGCTTAATAAAAAACGGGCTCTACGAGCAGTACTTC.

This chain links TRBV5-1 with TRBJ1-1, with 7 bases matching TRBD1. V dropped 4 bases and J dropped 2; count of bases not matched to a gene: 8. The CDR3 is 15 residues long. Germline CDR1 is SGHRS and CDR2 is YFSETQ. The CDR3 nucleotides are TGCGCCAGCAGCGGAGGGGGCGCAGGAAACACTGAAGCTTTCTTT. This translates into CASSGGGAGNTEAFF.

The chain couples TRBV3-1 to TRBJ2-2; tentative D call: TRBD1 (6 bases). This CDR3 region has 18 residues. V lost 0 bases to trimming and J lost 3 bases, with 17 bases between them. Germline loops: CDR1 LGHDT, CDR2 YNNKEL (reference sequence). As DNA, the CDR3 is TGTGCCAGCAGCCAAGAATTTCCCGGGACATCGGACACCGGGGAGCTGTTTTTT. Its translation: CASSQEFPGTSDTGELFF.

V and J are TRBV11-2 and TRBJ2-3; D uncertain. The V gene's germline CDR1 is SGHAT and CDR2 FQNNGV. The germline V and J ends were trimmed by 2 bases and 5 bases, with 11 bases remaining between them. This CDR3 region has 14 residues. CDR3 nucleotide sequence: TGTGCCAGCAGCTTAAGCAGGTCCGGAGATACGCAGTATTTT. It encodes CASSLSRSGDTQYF.

This clonotype is a singleton in its sample. The chain carries TRBV29-1 and TRBJ2-3, with a weak D call TRBD1 (6 bases). V shed 5 bases and J shed 2 bases, with 14 bases lying between them. CDR1 SQVTM and CDR2 ANQGSEA come from the germline V gene. The CDR3 extends over 14 amino acids. CDR3 in DNA: TGCAGCGTTACCAGGGCAGGGGCCACAGATACGCAGTATTTT. It translates to CSVTRAGATDTQYF.

The sample holds many counts of this clonotype. The V call is TRBV20-1, the J call TRBJ2-1, with TRBD1 matching 10 bases. This CDR3 spans 15 amino acids. V lost 5 bases, J lost 6 bases, and 10 bases stayed unmatched. Germline V lookup: CDR1 DFQATT, CDR2 SNEGSKA (reference sequence). DNA of the CDR3: TGCAGTGCTGCCTTGGGACAGGGGACGATCAATGAGCAGTTCTTC. As protein: CSAALGQGTINEQFF.

The V and J genes are TRBV3-1 and TRBJ1-1; 9 bases map to TRBD1. With 1 base clipped from V and 6 bases from J, the junction kept 12 bases outside the gene matches. The CDR3 spans 17 residues. The germline CDR1 and CDR2 sequences are LGHDT and YNNKEL (reference sequence). In DNA, the CDR3 is TGTGCCAGCAGCCAAGGGTTACGGGACAGGGCAGGTGCTGAAGCTTTCTTT. Its protein is CASSQGLRDRAGAEAFF.

The chain joins TRBV5-6 to TRBJ1-1; no clear D gene. The CDR3 totals 14 residues. Trimming removed 5 bases from V and 1 base from J, with 12 bases in between. Germline V CDR1 and CDR2: SGHDT, YYEEEE. DNA of the CDR3: TGTGCCAGCAGACCCGTCGGGTGGAACACTGAAGCTTTCTTT. This translates into CASRPVGWNTEAFF.

To note about this clonotype: One end of the junction fails to match germline, which may point to a read error. The chain has TRBV10-3 and TRBJ1-2; 12 nucleotides line up with TRBD1. The germline V gene encodes CDR1 ENHRY and CDR2 SYGVKD. CDR3 size: 19 residues. DNA of the CDR3: TGTACCATCAGTGGGACAGGGGGCCTCGTCGGGTCCCAGAGCTATGGCTACACCTTC. Encoded protein: CTISGTGGLVGSQSYGYTF.

A few counts support this clonotype. The V gene is TRBV5-1, the J gene TRBJ2-2; 9 nucleotides match TRBD1. V was pared by 4 bases and J by 3 bases, with 13 bases of the junction left unmatched. Per the germline V gene, CDR1 is SGHRS and CDR2 is YFSETQ. This CDR3 is 18 amino acids long. The CDR3 DNA is TGCGCCAGCAGCGCCAGTCACCGGAGGACAGGGGACACCGGGGAGCTGTTTTTT. Translating gives CASSASHRRTGDTGELFF.

This clonotype was seen only a few times. The rearrangement links TRBV5-1 to TRBJ2-7; D may be TRBD1 or TRBD2 (5 bases each). The ends were cut back, 4 bases at V and 0 bases at J, with 20 bases in the middle. This CDR3 contains 17 residues. The germline V gene encodes CDR1 SGHRS and CDR2 YFSETQ. The CDR3 here is CASSLLGWDGISYEQYF. CDR3 in DNA: TGCGCCAGCAGCCTTCTCGGCTGGGACGGCATCTCCTACGAGCAGTACTTC.

This chain joins TRBV6-2 or TRBV6-3 and TRBJ2-7; D unresolved. CDR1 is MNHEY, CDR2 SVGEGT, per germline. This CDR3 has 11 amino acids. The ends were cut back, 3 bases at V and 6 bases at J, with 6 bases in the middle. The CDR3 DNA follows: TGTGCCAGCAGTTATCTTGCCGAGCAGTACTTC. This encodes CASSYLAEQYF.

CDR3 in amino acids: CASSPGTSGGRMKFF. CDR3 bases: TGTGCCAGCAGCCCCGGGACTAGCGGGGGCCGAATGAAGTTCTTC. V is TRBV7-2 and J is TRBJ2-1, with TRBD2 matching 14 bases. Germline V gives CDR1 SGHTA, CDR2 FQGNSA. J gave up 14 bases and V 5 bases, and 11 bases lay outside the gene matches. The CDR3 loop spans 15 amino acids.

This clonotype was seen a few times. V and J are TRBV2 and TRBJ2-3; no clear D. Per germline, CDR1 SNHLY and CDR2 FYNNEI. This CDR3 is 13 amino acids long. V was pared by 10 bases and J by 2 bases, with 13 bases between. The CDR3, as DNA: TGTGCCACAATATACGAGATCACAGATACGCAGTATTTT. It specifies CATIYEITDTQYF. The entire variable domain, with the rest obtained from reference TRBV2 and TRBJ2-3, is as follows: EPEVTQTPSHQVTQMGQEVILRCVPISNHLYFYWYRQILGQKVEFLVSFYNNEISEKSEIFDDQFSVERPDGSNFTLKIRSTKLEDSAMYFCATIYEITDTQYFGPGTRLTVL.